This is a list of T cell receptor beta chains from one sample in a study of T cell responses to AZD1222 COVID-19 vaccine. Generated by immunoSEQ multiplex PCR, the TCRdb table keeps only in-frame clones and is missing some. This sample has about 180,000 clones; under 95% occur once, and the top ten carry about 1.5%. The material was peripheral blood, obtained 28 days after the second AZD1222 dose. Every receptor here comes from an adult who received the AZD1222 COVID-19 vaccine. Both conserved end residues are part of each CDR3. The D gene is left open where the match is weak. Clone size is stated in some rows and not others, as once, few, many or a class when expanded.

D | size | J | V | DNA | CDR3
TRBD1 | NA | TRBJ2-6 | TRBV11-2 | TGTGCCAGCAGCTTACCGCGGCAGGGGGCGTCTGGGGCCAACGTCCTGACTTTC | CASSLPRQGASGANVLTF
NA | NA | TRBJ1-2 | TRBV5-1 | TGCGCCAGCAGCGACGGCTATGGCTACACCTTC | CASSDGYGYTF
NA | NA | TRBJ1-1 | TRBV7-3 | TGTGCCAGCAGCTTACAGGGGAACACTGAAGCTTTCTTT | CASSLQGNTEAFF
NA | NA | TRBJ1-1 | TRBV2 | TGTGCCAGCAGACCCCGGGCCTCGAACACTGAAGCTTTCTTT | CASRPRASNTEAFF
NA | NA | TRBJ2-3 | TRBV29-1 | TGCAGCGTTCCCGAGGGGTCAGATACGCAGTATTTT | CSVPEGSDTQYF
NA | NA | TRBJ1-6 | TRBV30 | TGTGCCTGGAGTAGGGCCGCATTAAATTCACCCCTCCACTTT | CAWSRAALNSPLHF
NA | NA | TRBJ1-5 | TRBV2 | TGTGCCAGCAACAAATATAGCAATCAGCCCCAGCATTTT | CASNKYSNQPQHF
NA | NA | TRBJ1-5 | TRBV4-1 | TGCGCCAGCAGCCAAGATGGGGGTGGCGGTCAGCCCCAGCATTTT | CASSQDGGGGQPQHF
NA | NA | TRBJ1-6 | TRBV2 | TGTGCCAGCGCCCCGGACGAAGATTCACCCCTCCACTTT | CASAPDEDSPLHF
NA | NA | TRBJ1-1 | TRBV4-1 | TGCGCCAGCCACAGGGCCCCTCGTGAGGGCACTGAAGCTTTCTTT | CASHRAPREGTEAFF
TRBD2 | once | TRBJ2-7 | TRBV9 | TGTGCCAGCAGCGCGGGGGGGACTAGCGGAACCTACGAGCAGTACTTC | CASSAGGTSGTYEQYF